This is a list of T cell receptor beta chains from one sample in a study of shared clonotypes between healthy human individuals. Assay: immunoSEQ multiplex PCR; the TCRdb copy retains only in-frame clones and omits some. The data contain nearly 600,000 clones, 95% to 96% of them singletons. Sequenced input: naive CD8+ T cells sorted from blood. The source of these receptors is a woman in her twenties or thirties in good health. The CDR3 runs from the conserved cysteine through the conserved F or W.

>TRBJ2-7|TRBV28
CASKGLAGESSYEQYF
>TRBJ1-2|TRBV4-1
CASSPDMHGYTF
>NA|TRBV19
CASSAASEQYF
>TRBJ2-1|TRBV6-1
CASRETSGAYNEQFF
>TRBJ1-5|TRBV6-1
CASSDVGYSNQPQHF
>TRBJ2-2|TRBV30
CAWSELAGGDTGELFF
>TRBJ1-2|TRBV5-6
CASSPDRGRNTF
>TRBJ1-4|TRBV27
CASSGGRVEKLFF
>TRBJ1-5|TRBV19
CASTSSGGGNQPQHF
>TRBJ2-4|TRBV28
CASSPRTSGRNIQYF
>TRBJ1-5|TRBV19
CASSIVGGEDQPQHF
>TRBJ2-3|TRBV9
CASSIGTWASGYPDTQYF
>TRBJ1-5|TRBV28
CASSWGRENSNQPQHF
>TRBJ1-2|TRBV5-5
CASSLVAGNYGYTF
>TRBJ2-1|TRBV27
CASSTGTSGRAEQFF
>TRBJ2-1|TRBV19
CASIRGGSGINYNEQFF
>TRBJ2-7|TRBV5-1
CASSMEGGNYEQYF
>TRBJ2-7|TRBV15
CATRGYSYEQYF
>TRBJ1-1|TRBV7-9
CASRRGQGKKQLNTEAFF
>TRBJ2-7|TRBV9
CASSLSGFTYEQYF
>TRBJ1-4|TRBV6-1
CASSAVMWGRTNEKLFF
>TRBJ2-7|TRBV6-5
CASSYHEGGYEQYF
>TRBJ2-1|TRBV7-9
CASSASWAERYNEQFF
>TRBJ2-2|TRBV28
CASSSWWGVTGELFF
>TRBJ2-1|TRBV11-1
CASTITLGLAGGPVNEQFF
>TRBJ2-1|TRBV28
CASTQIGWDEQFF
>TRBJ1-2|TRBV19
CASSIWGGYTF
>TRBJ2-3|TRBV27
CASSLRSGRTDTQYF
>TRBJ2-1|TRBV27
CASSTVRLAGVNNEQFF
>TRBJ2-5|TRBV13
CATRQGGDRETQYF
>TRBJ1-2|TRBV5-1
CASSFTGGYGYTF
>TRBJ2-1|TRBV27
CASSLSESNYNEQFF
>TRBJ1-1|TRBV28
CASSPGVWAEAFF
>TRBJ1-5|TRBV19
CAIKGGGSVTLSNQPQHF
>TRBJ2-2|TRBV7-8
CASSLRETGELFF
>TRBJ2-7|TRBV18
CASSRDSSYEQYF
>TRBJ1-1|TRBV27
CASITSTEAFF
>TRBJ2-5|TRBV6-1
CASSESLTLAALQETQYF
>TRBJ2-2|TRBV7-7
CASSLAAAPQRTGELFF
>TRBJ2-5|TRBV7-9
CASSLEGVAPQETQYF
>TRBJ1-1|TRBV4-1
CASSQAGGRYTEAFF
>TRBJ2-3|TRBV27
CASSPLAGGATDTQYF
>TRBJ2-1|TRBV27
CASSQEGLADYNEQFF